The T cell receptor (beta chain) described here comes from a study of T cell responses to AZD1222 COVID-19 vaccine. The germline gives CDR1 SNHLY, CDR2 FYNNEI. CDR3 length equals 11 residues. Trimming took off 4 bases at V and 4 bases at J, with 5 bases between the two ends. Sequencing was performed with immunoSEQ multiplex PCR; in TCRdb, only in-frame clones are kept and a portion is missing. Of about 110,000 clones in the sample, roughly 87% were seen once. The source is an adult in good health. The chain combines TRBV2 with TRBJ2-7; D gene uncertain. Material: peripheral blood, obtained on day 0 of MenACWY control vaccination. Here the CDR3 DNA reads TGTGCCAGCAGTGTAAAGTACGAGCAGTACTTC. Protein sequence: CASSVKYEQYF.